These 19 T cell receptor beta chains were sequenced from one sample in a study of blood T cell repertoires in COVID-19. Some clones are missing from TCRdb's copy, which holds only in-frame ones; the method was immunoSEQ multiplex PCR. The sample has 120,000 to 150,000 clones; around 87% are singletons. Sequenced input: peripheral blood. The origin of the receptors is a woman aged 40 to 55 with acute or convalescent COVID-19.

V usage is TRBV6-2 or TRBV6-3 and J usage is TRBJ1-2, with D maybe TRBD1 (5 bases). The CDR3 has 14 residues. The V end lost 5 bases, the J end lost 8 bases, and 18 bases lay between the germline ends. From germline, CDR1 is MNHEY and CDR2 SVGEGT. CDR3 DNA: TGTGCCAGCAGTCATTTGACCTCAGGGTTCGGCTACACCTTC. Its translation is CASSHLTSGFGYTF.

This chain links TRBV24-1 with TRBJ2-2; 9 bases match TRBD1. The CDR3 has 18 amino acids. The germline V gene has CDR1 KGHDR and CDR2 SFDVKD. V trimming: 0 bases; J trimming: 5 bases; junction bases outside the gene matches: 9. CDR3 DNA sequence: TGTGCCACCAGTGATTTGCCCCCACCGACAGGGGGAACCGGGGAGCTGTTTTTT. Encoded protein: CATSDLPPPTGGTGELFF.

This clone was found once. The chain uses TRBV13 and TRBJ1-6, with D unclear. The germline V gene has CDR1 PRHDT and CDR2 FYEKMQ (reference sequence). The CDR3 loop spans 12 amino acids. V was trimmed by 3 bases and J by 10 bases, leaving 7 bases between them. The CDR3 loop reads CASSFQNSPLHF. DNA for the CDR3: TGTGCCAGCAGCTTTCAGAACTCACCCCTCCACTTT.

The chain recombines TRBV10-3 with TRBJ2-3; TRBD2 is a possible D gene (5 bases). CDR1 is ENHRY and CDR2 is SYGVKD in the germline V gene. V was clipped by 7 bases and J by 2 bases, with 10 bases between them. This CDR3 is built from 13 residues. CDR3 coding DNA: TGTGCCATCATGGGAGACGACACAGATACGCAGTATTTT. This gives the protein CAIMGDDTDTQYF.

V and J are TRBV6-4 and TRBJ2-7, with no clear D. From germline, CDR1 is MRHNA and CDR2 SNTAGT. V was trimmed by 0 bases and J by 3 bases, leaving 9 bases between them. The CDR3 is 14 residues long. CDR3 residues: CASSDSGSNYEQYF. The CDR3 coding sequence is TGTGCCAGCAGTGACTCGGGCAGCAACTACGAGCAGTACTTC.

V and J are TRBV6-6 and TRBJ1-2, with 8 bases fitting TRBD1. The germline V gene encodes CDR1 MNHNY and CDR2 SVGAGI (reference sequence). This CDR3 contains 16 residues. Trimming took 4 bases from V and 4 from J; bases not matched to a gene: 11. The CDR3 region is CASSSTTGDLFYGYTF. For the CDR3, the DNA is TGTGCCAGCAGTTCCACGACAGGGGACTTGTTCTATGGCTACACCTTC.

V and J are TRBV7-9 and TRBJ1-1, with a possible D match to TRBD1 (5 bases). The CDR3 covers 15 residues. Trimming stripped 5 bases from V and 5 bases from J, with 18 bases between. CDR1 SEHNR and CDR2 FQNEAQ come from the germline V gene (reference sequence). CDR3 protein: CASSPEGVPRTEAFF. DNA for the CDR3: TGTGCCAGCAGCCCGGAAGGGGTGCCGAGGACTGAAGCTTTCTTT.

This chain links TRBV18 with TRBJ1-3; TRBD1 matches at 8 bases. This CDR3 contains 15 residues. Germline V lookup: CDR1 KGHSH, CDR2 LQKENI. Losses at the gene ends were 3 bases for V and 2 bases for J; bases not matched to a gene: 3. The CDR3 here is CASSPTGGPGNTIYF. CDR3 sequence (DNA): TGTGCCAGCTCACCCACAGGGGGGCCTGGAAACACCATATATTTT.

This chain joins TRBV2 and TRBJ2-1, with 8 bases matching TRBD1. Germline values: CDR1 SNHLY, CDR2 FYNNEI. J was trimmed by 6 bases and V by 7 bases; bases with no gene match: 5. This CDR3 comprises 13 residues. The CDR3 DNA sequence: TGTGCCAGCATAGGACAGGGTTCCAATGAGCAGTTCTTC. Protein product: CASIGQGSNEQFF.

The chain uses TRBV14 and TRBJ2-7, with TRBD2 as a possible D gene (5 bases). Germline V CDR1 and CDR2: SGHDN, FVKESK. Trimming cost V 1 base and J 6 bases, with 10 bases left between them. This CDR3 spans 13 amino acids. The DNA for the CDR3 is TGTGCCAGCAGCCAAGTACTGGGGAGCGAGCAGTACTTC. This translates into CASSQVLGSEQYF.

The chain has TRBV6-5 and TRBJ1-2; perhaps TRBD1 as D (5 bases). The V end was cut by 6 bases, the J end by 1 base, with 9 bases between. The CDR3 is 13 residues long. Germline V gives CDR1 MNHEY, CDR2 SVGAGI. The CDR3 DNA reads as TGTGCCAGCAGGTCACAGGTTAACTATGGCTACACCTTC. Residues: CASRSQVNYGYTF.

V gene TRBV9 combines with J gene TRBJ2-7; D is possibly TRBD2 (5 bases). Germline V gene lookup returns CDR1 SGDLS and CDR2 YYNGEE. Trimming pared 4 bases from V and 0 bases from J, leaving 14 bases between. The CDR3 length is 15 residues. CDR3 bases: TGTGCCAGCAGCCCCGGCGGCGGGTTCTCCTACGAGCAGTACTTC. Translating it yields CASSPGGGFSYEQYF.

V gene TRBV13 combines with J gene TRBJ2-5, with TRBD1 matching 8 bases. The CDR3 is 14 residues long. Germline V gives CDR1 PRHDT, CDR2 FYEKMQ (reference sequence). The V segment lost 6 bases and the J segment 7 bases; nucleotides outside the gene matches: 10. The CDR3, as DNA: TGTGCCAGCAGAAAGACAGGGGAGGATCGGACCCAGTACTTC. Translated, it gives CASRKTGEDRTQYF.

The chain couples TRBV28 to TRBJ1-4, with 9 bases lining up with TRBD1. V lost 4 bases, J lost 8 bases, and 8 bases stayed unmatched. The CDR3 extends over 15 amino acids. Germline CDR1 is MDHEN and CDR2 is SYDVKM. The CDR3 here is CASSSPTGGGEKLFF. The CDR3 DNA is TGTGCCAGCAGTTCACCGACAGGGGGAGGCGAAAAACTGTTTTTT.

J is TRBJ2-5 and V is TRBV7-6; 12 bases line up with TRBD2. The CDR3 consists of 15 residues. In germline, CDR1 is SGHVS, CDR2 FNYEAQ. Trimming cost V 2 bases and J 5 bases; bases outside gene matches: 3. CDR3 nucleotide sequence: TGTGCCAGCAGCTTAATTGGACTAGCGGGGGAGACCCAGTACTTC. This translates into CASSLIGLAGETQYF.

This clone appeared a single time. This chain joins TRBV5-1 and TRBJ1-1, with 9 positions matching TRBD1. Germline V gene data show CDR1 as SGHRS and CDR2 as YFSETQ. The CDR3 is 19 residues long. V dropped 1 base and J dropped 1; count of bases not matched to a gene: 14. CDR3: CASSLRGQGIGGENTEAFF. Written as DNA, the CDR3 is TGCGCCAGCAGCTTGAGGGGACAGGGTATAGGAGGGGAGAACACTGAAGCTTTCTTT.

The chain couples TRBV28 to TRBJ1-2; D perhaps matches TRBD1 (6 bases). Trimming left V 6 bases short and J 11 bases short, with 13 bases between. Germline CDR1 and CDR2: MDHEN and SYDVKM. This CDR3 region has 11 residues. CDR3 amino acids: CASRLQGKYTF. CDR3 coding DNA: TGTGCCAGCAGATTACAGGGCAAGTACACCTTC.

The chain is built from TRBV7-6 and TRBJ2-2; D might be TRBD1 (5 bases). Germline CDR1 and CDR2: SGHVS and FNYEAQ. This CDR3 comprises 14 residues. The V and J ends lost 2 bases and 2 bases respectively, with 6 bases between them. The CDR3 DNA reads TGTGCCAGCAGCTTAAGGACAAACACCGGGGAGCTGTTTTTT. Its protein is CASSLRTNTGELFF.

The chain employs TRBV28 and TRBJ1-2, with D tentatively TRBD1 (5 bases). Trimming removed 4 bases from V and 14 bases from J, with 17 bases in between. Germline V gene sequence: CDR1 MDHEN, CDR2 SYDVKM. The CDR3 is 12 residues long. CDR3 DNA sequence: TGTGCCAGCAGTTGGCAGCCGGGGGAGGGGACCTTC. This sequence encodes CASSWQPGEGTF.